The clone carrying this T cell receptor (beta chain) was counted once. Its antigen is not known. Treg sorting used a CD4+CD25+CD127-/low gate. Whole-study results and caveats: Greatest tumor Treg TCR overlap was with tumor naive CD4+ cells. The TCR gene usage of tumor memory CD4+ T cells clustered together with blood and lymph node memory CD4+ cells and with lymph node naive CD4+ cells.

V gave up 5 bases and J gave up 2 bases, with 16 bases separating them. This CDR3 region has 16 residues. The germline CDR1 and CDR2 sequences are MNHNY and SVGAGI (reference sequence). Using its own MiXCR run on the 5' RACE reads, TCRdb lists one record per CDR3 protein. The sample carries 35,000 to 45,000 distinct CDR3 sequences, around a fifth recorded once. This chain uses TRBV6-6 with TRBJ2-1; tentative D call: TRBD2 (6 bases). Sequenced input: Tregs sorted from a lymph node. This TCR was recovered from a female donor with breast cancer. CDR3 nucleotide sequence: TGTGCCAGCAGTATTTCTACCCGGGGGACCTACAATGAGCAGTTCTTC. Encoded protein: CASSISTRGTYNEQFF.